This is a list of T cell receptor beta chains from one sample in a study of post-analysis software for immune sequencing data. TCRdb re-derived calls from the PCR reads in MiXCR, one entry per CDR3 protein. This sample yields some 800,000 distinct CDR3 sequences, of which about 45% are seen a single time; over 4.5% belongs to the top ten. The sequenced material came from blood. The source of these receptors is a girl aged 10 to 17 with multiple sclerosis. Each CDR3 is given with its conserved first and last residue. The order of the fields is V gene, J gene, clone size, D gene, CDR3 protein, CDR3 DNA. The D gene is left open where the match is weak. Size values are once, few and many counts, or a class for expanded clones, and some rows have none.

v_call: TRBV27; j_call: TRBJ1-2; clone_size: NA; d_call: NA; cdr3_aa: CASSYHPANYGYTF; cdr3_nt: TGTGCCAGCAGTTATCATCCAGCTAACTATGGCTACACCTTC
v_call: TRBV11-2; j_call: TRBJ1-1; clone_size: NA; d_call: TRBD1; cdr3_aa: CASSLDGGQVAAFF; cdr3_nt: TGTGCCAGCAGCTTAGATGGGGGACAGGTGGCCGCTTTCTTT
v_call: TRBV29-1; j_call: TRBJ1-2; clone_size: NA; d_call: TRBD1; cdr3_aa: CSIYAAGGHGYTF; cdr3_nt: TGCAGCATTTACGCTGCAGGGGGCCATGGCTACACCTTC
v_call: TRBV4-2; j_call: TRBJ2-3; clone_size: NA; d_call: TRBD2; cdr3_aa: CASSPRRGSTDTQYF; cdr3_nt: TGTGCCAGCAGCCCTAGGCGGGGGAGCACAGATACGCAGTATTTT
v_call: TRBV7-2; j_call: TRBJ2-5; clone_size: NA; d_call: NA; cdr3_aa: CASSFREAQYF; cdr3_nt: TGTGCCAGCAGCTTCAGGGAGGCCCAGTACTTC
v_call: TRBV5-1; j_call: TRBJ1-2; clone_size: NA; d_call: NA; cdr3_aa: CASSLEVNGEDGYTF; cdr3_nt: TGCGCCAGCAGCTTGGAAGTTAATGGGGAGGATGGCTACACCTTC
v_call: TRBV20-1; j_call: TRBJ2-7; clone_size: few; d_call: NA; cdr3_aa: CSARTSIGADEQYF; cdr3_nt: TGCAGTGCTAGAACCTCGATTGGGGCCGACGAGCAGTACTTC
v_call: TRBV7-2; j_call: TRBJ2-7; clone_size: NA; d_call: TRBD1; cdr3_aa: CASSYRTGGLWEQYF; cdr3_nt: TGTGCCAGCAGCTACCGGACAGGGGGCCTATGGGAGCAGTACTTC
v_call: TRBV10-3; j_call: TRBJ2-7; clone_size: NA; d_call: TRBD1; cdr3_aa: CAIRDRGYEQYF; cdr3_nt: TGTGCCATCCGGGACAGGGGCTACGAGCAGTACTTC
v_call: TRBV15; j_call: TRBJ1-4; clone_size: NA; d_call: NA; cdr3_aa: CATSRDRQPPNEKLFF; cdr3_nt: TGTGCCACCAGCAGAGATCGACAGCCACCTAATGAAAAACTGTTTTTT
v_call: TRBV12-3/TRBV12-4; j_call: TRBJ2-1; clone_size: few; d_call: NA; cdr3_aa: CASSLGFGEQFF; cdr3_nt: TGTGCCAGCAGTTTAGGGTTCGGTGAGCAGTTCTTC
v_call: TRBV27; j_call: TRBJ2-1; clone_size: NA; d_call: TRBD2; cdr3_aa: CASSQPSGSGYNEQFF; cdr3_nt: TGTGCCAGCAGTCAGCCTAGCGGGAGTGGTTACAATGAGCAGTTCTTC
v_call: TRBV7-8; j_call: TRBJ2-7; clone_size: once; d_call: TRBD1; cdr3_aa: CASSSPDRGHEQYF; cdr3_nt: TGTGCCAGCAGCTCCCCGGACAGGGGACACGAGCAGTACTTC
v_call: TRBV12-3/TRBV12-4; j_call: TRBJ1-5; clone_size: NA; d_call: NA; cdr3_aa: CASSPGRADFYQPQHF; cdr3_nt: TGTGCCAGCAGTCCAGGCCGGGCGGACTTCTATCAGCCCCAGCATTTT
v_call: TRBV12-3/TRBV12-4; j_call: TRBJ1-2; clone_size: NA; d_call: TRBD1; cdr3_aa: CASRAPGQGYGGYTF; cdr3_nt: TGTGCCAGCAGGGCTCCGGGACAGGGGTATGGCGGCTACACCTTC
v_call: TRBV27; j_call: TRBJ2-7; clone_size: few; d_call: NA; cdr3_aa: CASSTNRAPIYEQYF; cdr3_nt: TGTGCCAGCAGTACTAACCGGGCTCCGATCTACGAGCAGTACTTC
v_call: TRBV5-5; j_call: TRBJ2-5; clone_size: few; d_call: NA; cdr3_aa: CASSLDNWETQYF; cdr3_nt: TGTGCCAGCAGCTTGGACAATTGGGAGACCCAGTACTTC
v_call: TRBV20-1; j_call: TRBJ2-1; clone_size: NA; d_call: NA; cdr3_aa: CSAPGGLSHNEQFF; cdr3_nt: TGCAGTGCGCCCGGGGGGCTCAGTCACAATGAGCAGTTCTTC
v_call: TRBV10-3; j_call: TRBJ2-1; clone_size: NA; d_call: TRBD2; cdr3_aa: CAISESGTSEYNEQFF; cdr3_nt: TGTGCCATCAGTGAGTCGGGGACTAGCGAATACAATGAGCAGTTCTTC
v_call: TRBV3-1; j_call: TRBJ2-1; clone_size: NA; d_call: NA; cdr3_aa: CASSQGALPVDEQFF; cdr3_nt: TGTGCCAGCAGCCAGGGGGCACTCCCGGTAGATGAGCAGTTCTTC
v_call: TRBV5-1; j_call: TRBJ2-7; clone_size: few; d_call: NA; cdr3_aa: CASSFDGARAYEQYF; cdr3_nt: TGCGCCAGCAGCTTCGACGGGGCGAGAGCCTACGAGCAGTACTTC
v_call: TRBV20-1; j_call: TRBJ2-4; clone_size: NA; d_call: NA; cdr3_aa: CSATHKNIQYF; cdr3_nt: TGCAGTGCCACACACAAAAACATTCAGTACTTC
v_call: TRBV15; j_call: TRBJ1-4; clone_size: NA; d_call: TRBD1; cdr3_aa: CATKFAGGAEKLFF; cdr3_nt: TGTGCCACCAAGTTTGCAGGGGGAGCGGAAAAACTGTTTTTT
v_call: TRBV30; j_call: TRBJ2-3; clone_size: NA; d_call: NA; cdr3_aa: CAWSVRAGGDTQYF; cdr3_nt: TGTGCCTGGAGTGTAAGGGCGGGTGGAGATACGCAGTATTTT
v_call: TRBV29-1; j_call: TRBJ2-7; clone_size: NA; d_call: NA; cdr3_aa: CSVRIPRGEQYF; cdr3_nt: TGCAGCGTAAGAATCCCCCGGGGCGAGCAGTACTTC
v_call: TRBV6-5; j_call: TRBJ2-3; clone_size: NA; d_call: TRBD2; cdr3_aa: CASSFGLAGESQYF; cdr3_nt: TGTGCCAGCAGTTTCGGACTAGCGGGAGAGTCGCAGTATTTT
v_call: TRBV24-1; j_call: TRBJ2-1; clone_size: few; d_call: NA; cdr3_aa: CATSAARVGNEQFF; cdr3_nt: TGTGCCACCAGTGCTGCCAGGGTCGGCAATGAGCAGTTCTTC
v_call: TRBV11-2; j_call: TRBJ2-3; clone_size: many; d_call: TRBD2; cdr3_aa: CASSGRTSGRSTDTQYF; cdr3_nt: TGTGCCAGCAGCGGAAGGACTAGCGGGAGGTCCACAGATACGCAGTATTTT
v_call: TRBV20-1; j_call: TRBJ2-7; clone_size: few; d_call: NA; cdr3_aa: CSARGVSGTSYEQYF; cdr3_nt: TGCAGTGCTAGGGGGGTTAGCGGTACCTCCTACGAGCAGTACTTC
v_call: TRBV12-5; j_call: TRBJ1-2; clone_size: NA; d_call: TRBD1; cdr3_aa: CASGPDRAPYGYTF; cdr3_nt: TGTGCTAGTGGTCCGGACAGGGCACCCTATGGCTACACCTTC
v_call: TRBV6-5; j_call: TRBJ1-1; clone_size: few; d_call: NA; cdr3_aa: CASSYDRPGRTWFTEAFF; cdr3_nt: TGTGCCAGCAGTTATGATCGACCGGGCCGTACGTGGTTCACTGAAGCTTTCTTT
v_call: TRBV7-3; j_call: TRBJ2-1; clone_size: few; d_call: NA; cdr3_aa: CASSLRRGHNEQFF; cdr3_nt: TGTGCCAGCAGCTTACGGCGGGGGCACAATGAGCAGTTCTTC
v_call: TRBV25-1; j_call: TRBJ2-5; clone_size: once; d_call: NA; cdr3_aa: CASSDYTGVGAETQYF; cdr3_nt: TGTGCCAGCAGTGATTACACCGGAGTCGGTGCGGAGACCCAGTACTTC
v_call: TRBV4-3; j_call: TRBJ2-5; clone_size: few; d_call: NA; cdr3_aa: CASSQDEGKTQYF; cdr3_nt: TGCGCCAGCAGCCAAGATGAGGGGAAGACCCAGTACTTC
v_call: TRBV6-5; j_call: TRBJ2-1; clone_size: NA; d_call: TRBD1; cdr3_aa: CASSYSTRGLYNEQFF; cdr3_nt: TGTGCCAGCAGTTACTCTACCAGGGGGTTGTACAATGAGCAGTTCTTC
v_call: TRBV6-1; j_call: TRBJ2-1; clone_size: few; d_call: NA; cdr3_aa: CASSELSGPFYNEQFF; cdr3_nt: TGTGCCAGCAGTGAACTGAGCGGCCCTTTTTACAATGAGCAGTTCTTC
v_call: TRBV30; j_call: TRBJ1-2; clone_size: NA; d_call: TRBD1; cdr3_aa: CAWGQAQVTF; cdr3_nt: TGTGCCTGGGGACAGGCGCAGGTCACCTTC
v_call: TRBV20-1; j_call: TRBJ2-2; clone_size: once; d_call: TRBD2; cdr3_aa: CSALAGGSTGELFF; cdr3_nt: TGCAGTGCTCTAGCGGGAGGGAGTACCGGGGAGCTGTTTTTT
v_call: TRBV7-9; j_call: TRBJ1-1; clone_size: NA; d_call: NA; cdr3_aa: CASSLKGTASGTEAFF; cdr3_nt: TGTGCCAGCAGCTTAAAAGGGACCGCCTCTGGAACTGAAGCTTTCTTT
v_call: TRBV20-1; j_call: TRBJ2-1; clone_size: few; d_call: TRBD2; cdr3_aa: CSARGLAGGSEQFF; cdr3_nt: TGCAGTGCTAGAGGCCTAGCGGGAGGAAGTGAGCAGTTCTTC
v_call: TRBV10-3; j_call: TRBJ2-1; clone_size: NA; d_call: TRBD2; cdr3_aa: CAISDPTSGRGNEQFF; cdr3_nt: TGTGCCATCAGTGACCCGACTAGCGGGAGGGGCAATGAGCAGTTCTTC
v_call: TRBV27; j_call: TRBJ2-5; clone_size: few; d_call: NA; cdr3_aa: CASSPHNSGQETQYF; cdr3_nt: TGTGCCAGCAGTCCCCACAACTCAGGTCAAGAGACCCAGTACTTC
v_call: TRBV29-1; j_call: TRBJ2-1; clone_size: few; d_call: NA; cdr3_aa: CSVRRGLFGDEQFF; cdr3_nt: TGCAGCGTTCGTCGTGGACTTTTTGGGGATGAGCAGTTCTTC
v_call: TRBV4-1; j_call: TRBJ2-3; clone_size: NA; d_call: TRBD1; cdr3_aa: CASSLLSFLGTGDPDTQYF; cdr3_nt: TGCGCCAGCAGCCTGCTGTCCTTCCTCGGGACAGGGGACCCAGATACGCAGTATTTT
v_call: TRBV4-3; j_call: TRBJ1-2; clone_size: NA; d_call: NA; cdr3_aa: CASNPWGGYTF; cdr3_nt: TGCGCCAGCAACCCTTGGGGTGGCTACACCTTC
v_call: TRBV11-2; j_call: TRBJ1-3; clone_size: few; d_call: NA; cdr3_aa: CASSEGPSSGNTIYF; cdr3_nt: TGTGCCAGCAGCGAAGGACCGTCCTCTGGAAACACCATATATTTT
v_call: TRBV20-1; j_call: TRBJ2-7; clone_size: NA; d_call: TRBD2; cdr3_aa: CSARDRGSPVYEQYF; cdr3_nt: TGCAGTGCTAGAGATCGCGGGAGTCCCGTCTACGAGCAGTACTTC
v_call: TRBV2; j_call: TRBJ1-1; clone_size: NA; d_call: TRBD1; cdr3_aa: CASSITGTVNTEAFF; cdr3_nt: TGTGCCAGCAGCATCACAGGGACAGTAAACACTGAAGCTTTCTTT
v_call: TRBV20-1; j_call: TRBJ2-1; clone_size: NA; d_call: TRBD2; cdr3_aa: CSARAPGLAGVWGEYNEQFF; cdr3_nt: TGCAGTGCTAGAGCCCCGGGACTAGCGGGAGTGTGGGGGGAATACAATGAGCAGTTCTTC
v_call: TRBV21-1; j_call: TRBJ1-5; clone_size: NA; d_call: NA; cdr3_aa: CASSKGGQNQPQHF; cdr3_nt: TGTGCCAGCAGCAAGGGGGGACAAAATCAGCCCCAGCATTTT
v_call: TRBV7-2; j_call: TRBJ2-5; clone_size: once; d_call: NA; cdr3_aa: CASSLDMGRQETQYF; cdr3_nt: TGTGCCAGCAGCTTAGATATGGGGCGGCAAGAGACCCAGTACTTC
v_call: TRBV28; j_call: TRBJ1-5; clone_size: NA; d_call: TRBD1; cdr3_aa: CASSSLRGQKLSRPQHF; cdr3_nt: TGTGCCAGCAGTTCCCTGCGGGGACAGAAATTATCACGCCCCCAGCATTTT